This T cell receptor (beta chain) originates from a study of cytomegalovirus exposure and HLA in healthy donors. The PCR made use of 60 Vbeta and 13 Jbeta primers. Profiled with immunoSEQ multiplex PCR; TCRdb holds only in-frame clones, not every one. The sample shows about 180,000 clones, 75% to 85% of them seen only once. The sample holds a few counts of this clone. Deletions cut 4 bases from V and 3 bases from J, with 8 bases between. The germline V gene encodes CDR1 SGHKS and CDR2 YYEKEE (reference sequence). The CDR3 consists of 13 residues. The source of this sequence is a woman aged 45-65 years in good health and CMV-seropositive. The sequencing input was PBMCs. The rearrangement links TRBV5-5 to TRBJ2-4; D is ambiguous. The CDR3 bases are TGTGCCAGCAGCGGTACAGACAAAAACATTCAGTACTTC. Its translation: CASSGTDKNIQYF.